This T cell receptor beta chain was sequenced in a study of blood T cell repertoires in COVID-19. Study as a whole: Sites in the United States, Italy and Spain provided acute and convalescent COVID-19 samples. Sample material is recorded as cDNA or gDNA derived from T cells, B-cell-depleted T cells, or PBMCs.

The CDR3 totals 20 residues. Germline V CDR1 and CDR2: GTSNPN, SVGIG (reference sequence). The ends were cut back, 1 base at V and 2 bases at J, with 27 bases in the middle. Original analysis: The assay estimated nucleated cells by amplifying reference gene primers. The protocol was immunoSEQ multiplex PCR, while the TCRdb copy is restricted to in-frame clones and leaves out a portion. The D gene and trimming were derived from the DNA, and the V and J assignments and clone size from that table. The sample yields some 200,000 clones, around 85% seen once. The sequence came from a woman aged 80 or over with acute or convalescent COVID-19. This chain links TRBV30 with TRBJ1-5; D is unresolved. Sequenced material: peripheral blood. Here the CDR3 reads CAWSAGREGYSRYRNQPQHF. Here the CDR3 DNA reads TGTGCCTGGAGTGCGGGAAGAGAGGGCTATTCTCGGTACCGCAATCAGCCCCAGCATTTT.